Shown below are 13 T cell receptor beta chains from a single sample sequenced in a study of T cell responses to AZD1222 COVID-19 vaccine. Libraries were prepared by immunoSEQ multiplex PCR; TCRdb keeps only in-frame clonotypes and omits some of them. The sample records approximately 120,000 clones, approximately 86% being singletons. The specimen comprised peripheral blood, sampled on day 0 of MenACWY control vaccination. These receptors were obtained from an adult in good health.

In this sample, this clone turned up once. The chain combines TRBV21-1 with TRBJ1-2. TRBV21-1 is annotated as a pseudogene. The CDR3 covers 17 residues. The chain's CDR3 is CASSYPRTTIQQWNYTF. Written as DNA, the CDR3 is TGTGCCAGCAGCTACCCCAGAACAACCATCCAACAATGGAACTACACCTTC.

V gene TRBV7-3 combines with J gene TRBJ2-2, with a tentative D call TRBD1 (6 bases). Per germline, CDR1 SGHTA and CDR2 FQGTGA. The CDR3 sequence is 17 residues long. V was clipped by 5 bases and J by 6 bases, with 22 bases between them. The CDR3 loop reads CASSPGAGVASAGELFF. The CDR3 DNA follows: TGTGCCAGCAGCCCTGGGGCAGGGGTAGCGTCTGCCGGGGAGCTGTTTTTT.

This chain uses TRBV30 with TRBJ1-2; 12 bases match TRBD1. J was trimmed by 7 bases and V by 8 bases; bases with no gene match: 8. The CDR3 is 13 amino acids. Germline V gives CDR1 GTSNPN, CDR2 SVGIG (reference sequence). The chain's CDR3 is CARRDRGPAGYTF. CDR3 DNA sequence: TGTGCCCGCAGGGACAGGGGGCCGGCTGGCTACACCTTC.

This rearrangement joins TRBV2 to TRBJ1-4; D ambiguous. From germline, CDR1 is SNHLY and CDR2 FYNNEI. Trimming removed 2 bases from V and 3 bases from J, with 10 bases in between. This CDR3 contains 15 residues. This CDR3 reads CASSELTGANEKLFF. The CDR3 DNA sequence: TGTGCCAGCAGTGAATTAACCGGGGCTAATGAAAAACTGTTTTTT.

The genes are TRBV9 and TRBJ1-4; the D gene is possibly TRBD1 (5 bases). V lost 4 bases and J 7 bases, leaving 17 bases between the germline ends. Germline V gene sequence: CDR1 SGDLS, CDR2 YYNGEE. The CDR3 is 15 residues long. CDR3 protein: CASSPTGEGIEKLFF. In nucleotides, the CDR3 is TGTGCCAGCAGCCCGACGGGGGAGGGGATTGAAAAACTGTTTTTT.

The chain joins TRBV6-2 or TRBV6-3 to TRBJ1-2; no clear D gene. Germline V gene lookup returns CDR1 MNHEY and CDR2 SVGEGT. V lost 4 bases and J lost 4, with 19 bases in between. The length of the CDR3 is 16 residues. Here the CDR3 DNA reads TGTGCCAGCAGTTCCCACCCCGAAGTGGGTGGCTATGGCTACACCTTC. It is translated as CASSSHPEVGGYGYTF.

The CDR3 region has the DNA TGTGCCAGCAGCTTAGTGGGGGCGAACACTGAAGCTTTCTTT. This encodes CASSLVGANTEAFF. The V and J genes are TRBV7-2 and TRBJ1-1, with D maybe TRBD1 (6 bases). V lost 1 base to trimming and J lost 1 base, with 7 bases between them. The V gene's germline CDR1 is SGHTA and CDR2 FQGNSA. CDR3 length equals 14 residues.

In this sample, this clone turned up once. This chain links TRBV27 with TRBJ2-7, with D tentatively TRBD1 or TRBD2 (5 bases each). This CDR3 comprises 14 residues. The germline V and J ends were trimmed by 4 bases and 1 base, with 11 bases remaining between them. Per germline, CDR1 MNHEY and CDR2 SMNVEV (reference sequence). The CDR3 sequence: CASSWDGGSYEQYF. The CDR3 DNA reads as TGTGCCAGCAGTTGGGACGGAGGATCCTACGAGCAGTACTTC.

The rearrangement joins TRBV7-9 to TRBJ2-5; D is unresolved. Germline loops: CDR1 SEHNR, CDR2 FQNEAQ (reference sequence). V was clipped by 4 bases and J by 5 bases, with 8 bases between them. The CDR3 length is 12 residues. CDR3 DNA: TGTGCCAGCAGCTCCGCCGGGGAGACCCAGTACTTC. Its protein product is CASSSAGETQYF.

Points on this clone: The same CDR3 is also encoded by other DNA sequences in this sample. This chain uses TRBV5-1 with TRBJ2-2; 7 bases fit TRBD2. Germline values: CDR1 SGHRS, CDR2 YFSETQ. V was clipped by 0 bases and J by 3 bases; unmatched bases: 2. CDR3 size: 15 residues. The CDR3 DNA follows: TGCGCCAGCAGCTTGGAAGGGAGGGACACCGGGGAGCTGTTTTTT. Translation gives CASSLEGRDTGELFF.

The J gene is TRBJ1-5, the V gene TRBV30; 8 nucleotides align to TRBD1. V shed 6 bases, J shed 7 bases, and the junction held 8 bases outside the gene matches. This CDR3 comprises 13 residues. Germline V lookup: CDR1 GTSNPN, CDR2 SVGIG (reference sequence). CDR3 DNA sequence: TGTGCCTGCTCGACAGGGGCAAAACAGCCCCAGCATTTT. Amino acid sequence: CACSTGAKQPQHF. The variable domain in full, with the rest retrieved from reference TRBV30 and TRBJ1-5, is SQTIHQWPATLVQPVGSPLSLECTVEGTSNPNLYWYRQAAGRGLQLLFYSVGIGQISSEVPQNLSASRPQDRQFILSSKKLLLSDSGFYLCACSTGAKQPQHFGDGTRLSIL.

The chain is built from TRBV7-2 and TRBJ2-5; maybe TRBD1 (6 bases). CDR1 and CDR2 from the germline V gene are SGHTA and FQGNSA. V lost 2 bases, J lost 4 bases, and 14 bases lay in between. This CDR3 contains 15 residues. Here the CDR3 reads CASSLFGGARETQYF. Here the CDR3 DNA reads TGTGCCAGCAGCTTATTTGGGGGCGCGAGAGAGACCCAGTACTTC.

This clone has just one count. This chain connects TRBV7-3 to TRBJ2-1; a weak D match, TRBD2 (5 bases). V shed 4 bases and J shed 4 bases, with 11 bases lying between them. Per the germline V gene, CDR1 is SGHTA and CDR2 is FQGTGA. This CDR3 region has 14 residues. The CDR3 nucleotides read TGTGCCAGCAGCTCCGGGGTGGCGTACAATGAGCAGTTCTTC. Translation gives CASSSGVAYNEQFF.